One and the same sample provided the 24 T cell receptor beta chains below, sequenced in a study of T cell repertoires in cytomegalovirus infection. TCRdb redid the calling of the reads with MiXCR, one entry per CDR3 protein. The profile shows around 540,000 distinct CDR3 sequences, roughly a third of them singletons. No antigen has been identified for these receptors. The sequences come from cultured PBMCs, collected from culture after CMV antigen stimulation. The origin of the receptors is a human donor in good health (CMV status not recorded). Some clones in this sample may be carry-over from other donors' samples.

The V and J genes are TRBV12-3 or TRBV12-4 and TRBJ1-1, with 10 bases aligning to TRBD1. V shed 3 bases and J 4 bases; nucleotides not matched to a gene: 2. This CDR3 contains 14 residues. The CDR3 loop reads CASSFGQGVTEAFF. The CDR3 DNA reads TGTGCCAGCAGTTTCGGACAGGGGGTCACTGAAGCTTTCTTT.

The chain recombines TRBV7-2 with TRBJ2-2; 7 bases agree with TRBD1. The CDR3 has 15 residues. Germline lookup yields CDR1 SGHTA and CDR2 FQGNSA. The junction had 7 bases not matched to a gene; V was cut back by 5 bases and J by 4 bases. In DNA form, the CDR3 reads TGTGCCAGCAGCGAAGACAGGGTTAGCACCGGGGAGCTGTTTTTT. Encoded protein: CASSEDRVSTGELFF.

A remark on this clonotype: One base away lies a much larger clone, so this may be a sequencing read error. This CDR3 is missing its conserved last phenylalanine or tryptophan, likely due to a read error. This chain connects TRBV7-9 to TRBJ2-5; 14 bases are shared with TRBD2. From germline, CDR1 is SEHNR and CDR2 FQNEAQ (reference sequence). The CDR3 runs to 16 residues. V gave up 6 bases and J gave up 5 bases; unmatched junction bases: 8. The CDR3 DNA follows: TGTGCCAGCAGTTCGGGACTAGCGGGAGCGGGGGAGACCCAGTACTCC. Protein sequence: CASSSGLAGAGETQYS.

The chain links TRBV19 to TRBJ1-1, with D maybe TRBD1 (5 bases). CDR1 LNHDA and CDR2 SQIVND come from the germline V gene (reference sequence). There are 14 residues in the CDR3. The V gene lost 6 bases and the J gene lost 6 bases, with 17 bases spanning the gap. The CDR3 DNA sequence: TGTGCCAGTAGGCGGGACCCCCGAGGCGCTGAAGCTTTCTTT. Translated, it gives CASRRDPRGAEAFF.

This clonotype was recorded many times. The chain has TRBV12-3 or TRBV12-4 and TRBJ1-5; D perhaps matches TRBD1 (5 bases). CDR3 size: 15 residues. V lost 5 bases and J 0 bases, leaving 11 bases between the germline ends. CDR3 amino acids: CASSPRGISNQPQHF. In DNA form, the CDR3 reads TGTGCCAGCAGTCCTAGGGGTATTAGCAATCAGCCCCAGCATTTT.

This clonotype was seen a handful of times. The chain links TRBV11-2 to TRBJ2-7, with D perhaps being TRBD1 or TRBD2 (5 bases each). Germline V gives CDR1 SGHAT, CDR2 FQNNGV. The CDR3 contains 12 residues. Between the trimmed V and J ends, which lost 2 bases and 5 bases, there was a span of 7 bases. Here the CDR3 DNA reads TGTGCCAGCAGCTTAAGAGGGGACGAGCAGTACTTC. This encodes CASSLRGDEQYF.

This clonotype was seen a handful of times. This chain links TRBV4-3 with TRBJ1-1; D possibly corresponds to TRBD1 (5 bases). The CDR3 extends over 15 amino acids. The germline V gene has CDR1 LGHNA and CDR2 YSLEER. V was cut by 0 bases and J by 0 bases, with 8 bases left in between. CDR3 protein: CASSQEGTVNTEAFF. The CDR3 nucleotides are TGCGCCAGCAGCCAAGAGGGGACGGTGAACACTGAAGCTTTCTTT.

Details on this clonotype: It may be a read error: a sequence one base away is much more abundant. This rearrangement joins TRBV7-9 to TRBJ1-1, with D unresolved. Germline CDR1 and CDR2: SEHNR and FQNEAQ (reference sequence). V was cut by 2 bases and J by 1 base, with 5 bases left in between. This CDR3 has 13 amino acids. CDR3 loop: CASSLIGNTEAFF. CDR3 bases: TGTGCCAGCAGCTTAATAGGGAACACTGAAGCTTTCTTT.

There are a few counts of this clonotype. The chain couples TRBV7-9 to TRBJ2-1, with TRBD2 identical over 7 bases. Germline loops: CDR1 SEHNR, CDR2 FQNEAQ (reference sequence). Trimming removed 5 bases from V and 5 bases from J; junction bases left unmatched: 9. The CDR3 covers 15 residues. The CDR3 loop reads CASSLSGGGNNEQFF. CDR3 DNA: TGTGCCAGCAGCCTCTCGGGGGGAGGAAACAATGAGCAGTTCTTC. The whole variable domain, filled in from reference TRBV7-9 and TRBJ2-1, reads DTGVSQNPRHKITKRGQNVTFRCDPISEHNRLYWYRQTLGQGPEFLTYFQNEAQLEKSRLLSDRFSAERPKGSFSTLEIQRTEQGDSAMYLCASSLSGGGNNEQFFGPGTRLTVL.

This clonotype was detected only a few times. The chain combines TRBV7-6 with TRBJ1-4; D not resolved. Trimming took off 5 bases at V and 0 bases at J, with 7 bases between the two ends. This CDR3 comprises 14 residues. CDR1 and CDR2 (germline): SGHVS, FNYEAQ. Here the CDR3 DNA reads TGTGCCAGCAGCCGGTTCGCAACTAATGAAAAACTGTTTTTT. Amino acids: CASSRFATNEKLFF.

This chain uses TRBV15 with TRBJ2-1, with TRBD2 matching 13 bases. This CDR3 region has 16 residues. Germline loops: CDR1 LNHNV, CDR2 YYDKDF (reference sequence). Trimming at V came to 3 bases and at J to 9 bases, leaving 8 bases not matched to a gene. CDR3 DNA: TGTGCCACCAGCAGTCCACTAGCGGGGGGGTTGGGTGAGCAGTTCTTC. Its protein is CATSSPLAGGLGEQFF.

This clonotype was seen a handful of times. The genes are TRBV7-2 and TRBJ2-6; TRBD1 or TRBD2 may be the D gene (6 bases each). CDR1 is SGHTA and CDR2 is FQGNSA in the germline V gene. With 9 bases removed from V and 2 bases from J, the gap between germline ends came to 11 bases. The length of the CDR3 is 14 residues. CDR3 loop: CASRGTPGANVLTF. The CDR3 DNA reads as TGTGCCAGTAGGGGGACTCCTGGGGCCAACGTCCTGACTTTC.

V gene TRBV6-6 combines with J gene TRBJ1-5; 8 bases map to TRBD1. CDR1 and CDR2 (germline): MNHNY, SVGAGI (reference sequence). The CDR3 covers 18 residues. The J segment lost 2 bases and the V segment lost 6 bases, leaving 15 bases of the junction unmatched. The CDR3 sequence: CASSYTGPGGRGNQPQHF. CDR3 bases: TGTGCCAGCAGCTACACTGGGCCAGGGGGCCGCGGCAATCAGCCCCAGCATTTT.

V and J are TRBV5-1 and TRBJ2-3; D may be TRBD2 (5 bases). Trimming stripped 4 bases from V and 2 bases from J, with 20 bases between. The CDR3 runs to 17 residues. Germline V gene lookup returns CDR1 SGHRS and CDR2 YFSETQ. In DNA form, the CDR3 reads TGCGCCAGCAGCCCGAGCGGTGTGGGGTATGCCACAGATACGCAGTATTTT. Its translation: CASSPSGVGYATDTQYF.

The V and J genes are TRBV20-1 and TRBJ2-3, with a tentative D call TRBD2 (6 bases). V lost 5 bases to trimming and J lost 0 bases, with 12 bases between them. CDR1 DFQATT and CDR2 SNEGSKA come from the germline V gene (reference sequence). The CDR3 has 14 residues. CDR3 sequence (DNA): TGCAGTGCTGAACCAGGGAGGAGCACAGATACGCAGTATTTT. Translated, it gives CSAEPGRSTDTQYF.

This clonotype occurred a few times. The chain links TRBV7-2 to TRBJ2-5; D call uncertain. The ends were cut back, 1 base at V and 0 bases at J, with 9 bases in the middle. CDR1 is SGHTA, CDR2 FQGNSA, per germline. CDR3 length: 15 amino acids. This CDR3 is CASSLDPGDQETQYF. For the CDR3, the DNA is TGTGCCAGCAGCTTAGACCCTGGGGACCAAGAGACCCAGTACTTC.

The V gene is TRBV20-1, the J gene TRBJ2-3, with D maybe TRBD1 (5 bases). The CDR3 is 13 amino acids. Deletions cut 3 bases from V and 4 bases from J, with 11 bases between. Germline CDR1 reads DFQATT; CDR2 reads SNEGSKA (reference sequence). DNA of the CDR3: TGCAGTGCTAGGAGACAGACTCCAGATACGCAGTATTTT. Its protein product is CSARRQTPDTQYF.

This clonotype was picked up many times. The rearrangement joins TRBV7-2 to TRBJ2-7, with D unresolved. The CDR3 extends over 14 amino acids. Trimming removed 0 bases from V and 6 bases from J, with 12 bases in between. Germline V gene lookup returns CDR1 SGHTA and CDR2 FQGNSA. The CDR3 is CASSLALSPAEQYF. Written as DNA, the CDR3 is TGTGCCAGCAGCTTAGCTCTGAGTCCGGCCGAGCAGTACTTC.

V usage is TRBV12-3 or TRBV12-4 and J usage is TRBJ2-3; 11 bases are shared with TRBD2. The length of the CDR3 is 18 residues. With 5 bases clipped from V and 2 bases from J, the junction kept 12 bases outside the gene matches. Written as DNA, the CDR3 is TGTGCCAGCAGTCCAAGTCGACTAGCGGGAAGATTCACAGATACGCAGTATTTT. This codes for CASSPSRLAGRFTDTQYF.

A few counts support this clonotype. CDR3 protein: CASCGTGRSGELFF. The CDR3 DNA reads TGTGCCAGTTGTGGGACAGGGCGTTCCGGGGAGCTGTTTTTT. This chain links TRBV12-3 or TRBV12-4 with TRBJ2-2; TRBD1 matches at 9 bases. This CDR3 comprises 14 residues. V lost 9 bases to trimming and J lost 6 bases; unmatched junction nucleotides: 8.

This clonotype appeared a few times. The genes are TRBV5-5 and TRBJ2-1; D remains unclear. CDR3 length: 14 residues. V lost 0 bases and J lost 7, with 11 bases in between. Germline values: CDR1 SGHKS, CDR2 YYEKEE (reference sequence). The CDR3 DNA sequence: TGTGCCAGCAGCTTGGGCCCTAACGCGAATGAGCAGTTCTTC. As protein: CASSLGPNANEQFF.

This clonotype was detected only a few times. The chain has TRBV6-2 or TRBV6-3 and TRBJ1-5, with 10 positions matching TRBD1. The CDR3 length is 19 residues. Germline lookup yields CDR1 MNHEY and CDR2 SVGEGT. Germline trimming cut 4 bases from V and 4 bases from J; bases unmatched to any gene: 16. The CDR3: CASSLKLRDRGILNQPQHF. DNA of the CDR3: TGTGCCAGCAGTTTGAAACTCCGGGACAGGGGCATCCTGAATCAGCCCCAGCATTTT.

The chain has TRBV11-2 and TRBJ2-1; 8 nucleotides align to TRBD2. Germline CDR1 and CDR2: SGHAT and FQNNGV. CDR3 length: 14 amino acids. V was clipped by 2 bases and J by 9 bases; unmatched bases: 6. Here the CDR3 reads CASSLMGLDGEQFF. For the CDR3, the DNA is TGTGCCAGCAGCTTAATGGGACTAGACGGTGAGCAGTTCTTC. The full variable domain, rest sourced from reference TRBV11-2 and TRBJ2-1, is EAGVAQSPRYKIIEKRQSVAFWCNPISGHATLYWYQQILGQGPKLLIQFQNNGVVDDSQLPKDRFSAERLKGVDSTLKIQPAKLEDSAVYLCASSLMGLDGEQFFGPGTRLTVL.

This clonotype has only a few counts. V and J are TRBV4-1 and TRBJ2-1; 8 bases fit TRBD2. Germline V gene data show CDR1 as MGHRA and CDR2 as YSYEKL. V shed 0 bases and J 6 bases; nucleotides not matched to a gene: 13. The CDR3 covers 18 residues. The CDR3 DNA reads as TGCGCCAGCAGCCAAGACCAACTAGCGGCCGATTCTGGCAATGAGCAGTTCTTC. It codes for CASSQDQLAADSGNEQFF.